This T cell receptor beta chain was documented in a study of blood T cell repertoires in COVID-19. Background on the study: Whether acute or convalescent, the COVID-19 samples came from the United States, Italy and Spain. T cells, B-cell-depleted T cells, or PBMCs provided the cDNA or gDNA that served as material.

CDR3 length equals 18 residues. V trimming: 5 bases; J trimming: 4 bases; junction bases outside the gene matches: 17. Germline V lookup: CDR1 SGHVS, CDR2 FQNEAQ. The authors' processing: Quantification of nucleated cells was approximated via reference gene primer amplification. Profiled with immunoSEQ multiplex PCR; TCRdb holds only in-frame clones, not every one. V and J calls and clone size are given by that table; D and trimming were obtained from the DNA. The table records over 200,000 clones, 65% to 90% of them present only once. Enrolment of Seattle patients took place during active infection, and they were followed longitudinally.

This rearrangement joins TRBV7-8 to TRBJ1-2; 9 bases match TRBD1. The sample comprised peripheral blood. This sequence originates from a man aged 50-60 years with COVID-19, enrolled during active disease. CDR3 nucleotides: TGTGCCAGCAGCCCAACTCCGTTAGGACAGGGGTTGGCCTATGGCTACACCTTC. Its protein is CASSPTPLGQGLAYGYTF.